The sequence of this T cell receptor beta chain was determined in a study of T cell responses to AZD1222 COVID-19 vaccine. Study details: Investigators merged groups given second doses at roughly 4 or roughly 12 weeks.

Germline V CDR1 and CDR2: SGHNT, YYREEE (reference sequence). The CDR3 is 15 residues long. The V segment lost 4 bases and the J segment 8 bases; nucleotides outside the gene matches: 9. Broader study findings: CD4 TCRs associated with vaccination spanned spike, dominating at 160-218 and 743-854.

The protocol was immunoSEQ multiplex PCR, while the TCRdb copy is restricted to in-frame clones and leaves out a portion. The table lists 140,000 to 150,000 clones, 93% of them singletons. This clone was seen just once. Its antigen remains unidentified. The sequencing used peripheral blood, collected on day 0 of AZD1222 vaccination. This sequence originates from an adult in good health. This sequence joins TRBV5-4 and TRBJ2-3, with 11 bases aligning to TRBD1. The CDR3 coding sequence is TGTGCCAGCAGCAAGGACAGGGGGCGGGCGGGTACGCAGTATTTT. Its translation: CASSKDRGRAGTQYF.